This entry lists 26 T cell receptor beta chains sequenced from one sample in a study of shared clonotypes between healthy human individuals. Data came from immunoSEQ multiplex PCR; TCRdb stores just in-frame clones and leaves some out. The table has fewer than 3 million clones, roughly 90% seen once. Input material: naive CD4+ T cells from PBMCs. This sample's subset: CD45RA+ positively selected. The receptor source for this set is a man aged 18 to 29 in good health. Some clones in this sample may be carry-over from other donors' samples.

The chain combines TRBV5-1 with TRBJ2-6; D unresolved. The CDR3 extends over 15 amino acids. Germline V gene lookup returns CDR1 SGHRS and CDR2 YFSETQ. Between the trimmed V and J ends, which lost 6 bases and 3 bases, there was a span of 13 bases. Here the CDR3 reads CASTNGPFGANVLTF. The CDR3 bases are TGCGCCAGCACAAACGGCCCCTTTGGGGCCAACGTCCTGACTTTC.

The table lists this clone with a count of one. Other DNA sequences in the same sample also yield this CDR3. The chain is built from TRBV5-1 and TRBJ2-7, with no clear D. V lost 0 bases and J lost 7, with 8 bases in between. The CDR3 spans 12 residues. Germline CDR1 reads SGHRS; CDR2 reads YFSETQ. CDR3 region: CASSLGGREQYF. Here the CDR3 DNA reads TGCGCCAGCAGCTTGGGGGGTCGGGAGCAGTACTTC.

CDR3 region: CASSLEPGWGAIEAFF. The DNA of the CDR3 is TGCGCCAGCAGCTTGGAACCAGGGTGGGGGGCGATTGAAGCTTTCTTT. V gene TRBV5-1 combines with J gene TRBJ1-1; a possible D gene is TRBD1 (6 bases). The CDR3 loop spans 16 amino acids. Germline assignment: CDR1 SGHRS and CDR2 YFSETQ. V was shortened by 0 bases and J by 7 bases, with 19 bases between the two germline ends.

The sample holds one count of this clone. V usage is TRBV6-4 and J usage is TRBJ2-5, with 10 bases fitting TRBD2. The CDR3 spans 16 residues. J gave up 2 bases and V 3 bases, and 6 bases lay outside the gene matches. Germline V lookup: CDR1 MRHNA, CDR2 SNTAGT. CDR3 nucleotide sequence: TGTGCCAGCAGTGAACCGGGACTAGCGACTCAAGAGACCCAGTACTTC. Its translation is CASSEPGLATQETQYF.

This clone was seen a single time. The V and J genes are TRBV7-8 and TRBJ1-5; a weak D match, TRBD1 (5 bases). Deletions cut 5 bases from V and 5 bases from J, with 16 bases between. Looked up from germline, CDR1 is SGHVS and CDR2 is FQNEAQ. The length of the CDR3 is 15 residues. CDR3 bases: TGTGCCAGCAGCCGCGGGTGGGGCGGCTATCAGCCCCAGCATTTT. Its protein product is CASSRGWGGYQPQHF.

V is TRBV30 and J is TRBJ2-1; the D gene is possibly TRBD2 (6 bases). CDR1 and CDR2 (germline): GTSNPN, SVGIG (reference sequence). Trimming shortened V by 6 bases and J by 0 bases, and 12 bases separated the two germline ends. The CDR3 runs 14 residues. CDR3 sequence (DNA): TGTGCCTGCCCTGGGCGGGGCTCCTACAATGAGCAGTTCTTC. It specifies CACPGRGSYNEQFF.

This chain links TRBV7-9 with TRBJ1-6; TRBD1 agrees at 7 bases. Unmatched junction bases numbered 6, after V lost 4 bases and J lost 9 bases. The germline V gene has CDR1 SEHNR and CDR2 FQNEAQ (reference sequence). The CDR3 covers 14 residues. The CDR3 coding sequence is TGTGCCAGCAGCTCCGGGACAGTAGGTTCACCCCTCCACTTT. It translates to CASSSGTVGSPLHF. Full variable domain (rest looked up from reference TRBV7-9 and TRBJ1-6): DTGVSQNPRHKITKRGQNVTFRCDPISEHNRLYWYRQTLGQGPEFLTYFQNEAQLEKSRLLSDRFSAERPKGSFSTLEIQRTEQGDSAMYLCASSSGTVGSPLHFGNGTRLTVT.

The V call is TRBV30, the J call TRBJ1-2; unclear D gene. Germline V gives CDR1 GTSNPN, CDR2 SVGIG (reference sequence). This CDR3 is 11 amino acids long. V lost 3 bases to trimming and J lost 6 bases, with 8 bases between them. The CDR3 reads CAWSPNNGYTF. Here the CDR3 DNA reads TGTGCCTGGAGCCCTAATAATGGCTACACCTTC.

The chain uses TRBV6-1 and TRBJ2-5; 10 nucleotides match TRBD2. Per germline, CDR1 MNHNS and CDR2 SASEGT. Trimming at V came to 7 bases and at J to 2 bases, leaving 4 bases not matched to a gene. CDR3 length equals 14 residues. CDR3 amino acids: CASITSGIQETQYF. The CDR3 coding sequence is TGTGCCAGCATTACTAGCGGGATACAAGAGACCCAGTACTTC.

The J gene is TRBJ2-1, the V gene TRBV6-1, with D possibly being TRBD2 (6 bases). The CDR3 has 14 amino acids. Trimming took 4 bases from V and 0 from J, leaving 7 bases between them. CDR1 MNHNS and CDR2 SASEGT come from the germline V gene. CDR3 sequence: CASSAGGSYNEQFF. For the CDR3, the DNA is TGTGCCAGCAGTGCCGGGGGCTCCTACAATGAGCAGTTCTTC.

V is TRBV7-8 and J is TRBJ1-4, with D perhaps matching TRBD1 (5 bases). The CDR3 sequence is 17 residues long. CDR1 and CDR2 from the germline V gene are SGHVS and FQNEAQ. Between the trimmed V and J ends, which lost 5 bases and 3 bases, there was a span of 19 bases. Here the CDR3 DNA reads TGTGCCAGCAGCCCATCAACTTGGGGCACAGCTAATGAAAAACTGTTTTTT. The encoded protein is CASSPSTWGTANEKLFF.

This clone was seen a single time. The V gene is TRBV7-9, the J gene TRBJ2-3, with D maybe TRBD2 (7 bases). Trimming removed 8 bases from V and 1 base from J, with 13 bases in between. The CDR3 has 14 amino acids. The germline V gene encodes CDR1 SEHNR and CDR2 FQNEAQ (reference sequence). The CDR3 bases are TGTGCCAGCGGGAGGGGACAAGGCACAGATACGCAGTATTTT. It specifies CASGRGQGTDTQYF. Supplemented by reference TRBV7-9 and TRBJ2-3, the full variable domain reads DTGVSQNPRHKITKRGQNVTFRCDPISEHNRLYWYRQTLGQGPEFLTYFQNEAQLEKSRLLSDRFSAERPKGSFSTLEIQRTEQGDSAMYLCASGRGQGTDTQYFGPGTRLTVL.

Notes on this clone: Mismatch with germline at one junction end may stem from a read error. V usage is TRBV7-8 and J usage is TRBJ1-2; maybe TRBD1 (6 bases). Germline values: CDR1 SGHVS, CDR2 FQNEAQ. The CDR3 is 15 residues long. CDR3 protein: CASSIAQGMVDGYTF. CDR3 coding DNA: TGTGCCAGCAGCATAGCCCAGGGGATGGTAGATGGCTACACCTTC.

This chain joins TRBV30 and TRBJ2-1; TRBD2 might be the D (5 bases). Trimming shortened V by 0 bases and J by 0 bases, and 6 bases separated the two germline ends. Germline CDR1 is GTSNPN and CDR2 is SVGIG (reference sequence). The CDR3 has 14 residues. This CDR3 is CAWSVAGSYNEQFF. The CDR3, as DNA: TGTGCCTGGAGTGTGGCGGGCTCCTACAATGAGCAGTTCTTC.

The rearrangement links TRBV5-4 to TRBJ2-7, with 7 bases fitting TRBD1. The J segment lost 2 bases and the V segment lost 4 bases, leaving 6 bases of the junction unmatched. Germline values: CDR1 SGHNT, CDR2 YYREEE (reference sequence). The CDR3 has 14 residues. The CDR3 DNA reads as TGTGCCAGCAGCCGCCAGGGACAGACCTACGAGCAGTACTTC. As protein: CASSRQGQTYEQYF. Full variable domain (outside the CDR3, taken from reference TRBV5-4 and TRBJ2-7): ETGVTQSPTHLIKTRGQQVTLRCSSQSGHNTVSWYQQALGQGPQFIFQYYREEENGRGNFPPRFSGLQFPNYSSELNVNALELDDSALYLCASSRQGQTYEQYFGPGTRLTVT.

V is TRBV11-2 and J is TRBJ1-1; D gene ambiguous. Between the trimmed V and J ends, which lost 1 base and 5 bases, there was a span of 8 bases. This CDR3 has 13 residues. The germline gives CDR1 SGHAT, CDR2 FQNNGV. This CDR3 reads CASSLVRETEAFF. In nucleotides, the CDR3 is TGTGCCAGCAGCTTAGTAAGAGAAACTGAAGCTTTCTTT.

In this sample, this clone turned up once. V and J are TRBV19 and TRBJ1-4; no firm D call. Deletions cut 5 bases from V and 6 bases from J, with 19 bases between. Germline V CDR1 and CDR2: LNHDA, SQIVND (reference sequence). The CDR3 runs 16 residues. The CDR3 sequence: CASSGLTTGRDEKLFF. Here the CDR3 DNA reads TGTGCCAGTAGTGGGCTGACTACCGGGCGAGATGAAAAACTGTTTTTT.

This rearrangement joins TRBV9 to TRBJ2-2, with 7 bases matching TRBD1. The V gene end was trimmed by 4 bases and the J gene end by 3 bases; junction bases not matched to a gene: 3. The CDR3 has 14 amino acids. In germline, CDR1 is SGDLS, CDR2 YYNGEE. CDR3 region: CASSTTGDTGELFF. CDR3 in DNA: TGTGCCAGCAGCACCACAGGGGACACCGGGGAGCTGTTTTTT. Looking up the rest from reference TRBV9 and TRBJ2-2 gives the full variable domain: DSGVTQTPKHLITATGQRVTLRCSPRSGDLSVYWYQQSLDQGLQFLIQYYNGEERAKGNILERFSAQQFPDLHSELNLSSLELGDSALYFCASSTTGDTGELFFGEGSRLTVL.

This sequence joins TRBV5-4 and TRBJ2-7, with 13 bases identical to TRBD2. After removal of 4 bases from V and 2 bases from J, the junction contained 9 bases not matched to a gene. Germline CDR1 is SGHNT and CDR2 is YYREEE (reference sequence). There are 17 residues in the CDR3. The CDR3 protein is CASSPQLGTSGTYEQYF. CDR3 DNA sequence: TGTGCCAGCAGCCCCCAATTGGGGACTAGCGGGACCTACGAGCAGTACTTC. The whole variable domain, remainder taken from reference TRBV5-4 and TRBJ2-7, is ETGVTQSPTHLIKTRGQQVTLRCSSQSGHNTVSWYQQALGQGPQFIFQYYREEENGRGNFPPRFSGLQFPNYSSELNVNALELDDSALYLCASSPQLGTSGTYEQYFGPGTRLTVT.

The chain carries TRBV30 and TRBJ2-7; 7 positions match TRBD1. Per the germline V gene, CDR1 is GTSNPN and CDR2 is SVGIG (reference sequence). J gave up 9 bases and V 3 bases, and 23 bases lay outside the gene matches. The CDR3 is 17 amino acids. The CDR3 here is CAWRAHTPGQWENGQYF. CDR3 in DNA: TGTGCCTGGAGGGCACATACTCCGGGACAGTGGGAAAACGGGCAGTACTTC.

A note on this clone: The same CDR3 arises from other DNA sequences in this sample as well. This chain links TRBV18 with TRBJ1-1, with D unclear. Trimming removed 0 bases from V and 3 bases from J, with 11 bases in between. CDR1 is KGHSH, CDR2 LQKENI, per germline. This CDR3 region has 15 residues. CDR3 residues: CASSPPSRTDTEAFF. As DNA, the CDR3 is TGTGCCAGCTCACCACCGAGCAGGACGGACACTGAAGCTTTCTTT.

The chain combines TRBV6-4 with TRBJ2-1, with TRBD2 matching 11 bases. After removal of 0 bases from V and 6 bases from J, the junction contained 7 bases not matched to a gene. The germline V gene encodes CDR1 MRHNA and CDR2 SNTAGT. The CDR3 totals 17 residues. The CDR3 DNA reads TGTGCCAGCAGTGACTCACCTAGCGGGAGGTTGGGCAATGAGCAGTTCTTC. This sequence encodes CASSDSPSGRLGNEQFF.

The chain employs TRBV19 and TRBJ1-1; D is unresolved. This CDR3 is built from 14 residues. Trimming removed 6 bases from V and 1 base from J, with 12 bases in between. Germline CDR1 is LNHDA and CDR2 is SQIVND (reference sequence). The CDR3: CASSSPATNTEAFF. As DNA, the CDR3 is TGTGCCAGTAGCTCCCCTGCCACGAACACTGAAGCTTTCTTT. The complete variable domain, with remaining parts taken from reference TRBV19 and TRBJ1-1, reads DGGITQSPKYLFRKEGQNVTLSCEQNLNHDAMYWYRQDPGQGLRLIYYSQIVNDFQKGDIAEGYSVSREKKESFPLTVTSAQKNPTAFYLCASSSPATNTEAFFGQGTRLTVV.

V and J are TRBV5-6 and TRBJ2-5, with D perhaps given as TRBD1 or TRBD2 (5 bases each). The CDR3 has 16 residues. CDR1 SGHDT and CDR2 YYEEEE come from the germline V gene. V lost 1 base to trimming and J lost 5 bases, with 18 bases between them. This CDR3 reads CASSLTGSGWGETQYF. CDR3 bases: TGTGCCAGCAGCTTGACAGGATCGGGGTGGGGGGAGACCCAGTACTTC. The complete variable domain, with remaining parts taken from reference TRBV5-6 and TRBJ2-5, reads DAGVTQSPTHLIKTRGQQVTLRCSPKSGHDTVSWYQQALGQGPQFIFQYYEEEERQRGNFPDRFSGHQFPNYSSELNVNALLLGDSALYLCASSLTGSGWGETQYFGPGTRLLVL.

J is TRBJ2-4 and V is TRBV25-1; 7 positions agree with TRBD1. This CDR3 has 15 residues. Trimming took 3 bases from V and 7 from J; bases not matched to a gene: 9. Germline V lookup: CDR1 MGHDK, CDR2 SYGVNS. The CDR3 bases are TGTGCCAGCAGTGACTCGAGGGGGCGGCTCAACATTCAGTACTTC. This sequence encodes CASSDSRGRLNIQYF.

The chain links TRBV10-3 to TRBJ1-3; no firm D call. The CDR3 contains 12 residues. CDR1 is ENHRY and CDR2 is SYGVKD in the germline V gene. V lost 8 bases, J lost 5 bases, and 10 bases lay in between. CDR3 region: CAIGERRNTIYF. CDR3 in DNA: TGTGCCATCGGGGAGAGAAGAAACACCATATATTTT.